This T cell receptor (beta chain) was found in a study of shared clonotypes between healthy human individuals. Some clones are missing from TCRdb's copy, which holds only in-frame ones; the method was immunoSEQ multiplex PCR. The data show around 1.9 million clones, about 93% seen once. Study-wide results and limits: Richness estimates generally favored naive over memory subsets.

The germline CDR1 and CDR2 sequences are SEHNR and FQNEAQ (reference sequence). This CDR3 region has 19 residues. V dropped 2 bases and J dropped 2; count of bases not matched to a gene: 8. The naive CD8 subset, CD45RO-negative cells positively selected for CCR7, excluded terminally differentiated effector memory CD45RA+ cells. All donors were healthy HIV-negative adults lacking recent acute infections or vaccinations. A note on this clone: Antigen specificity is unknown.

The V and J genes are TRBV7-9 and TRBJ2-1; the match to TRBD2 covers 14 bases. The specimen was naive CD8+ T cells from PBMCs. The receptor comes from a man aged 18 to 35 in good health. Some clones in this sample may be carry-over from other donors' samples. CDR3 region: CASSLLGTSGSVPYNEQFF. CDR3 DNA: TGTGCCAGCAGCTTATTAGGGACTAGCGGGAGCGTCCCCTACAATGAGCAGTTCTTC.